The 21 T cell receptor beta chains below come from one sample, sequenced in a study of shared clonotypes between healthy human individuals. The repertoire was sequenced with immunoSEQ multiplex PCR; TCRdb's copy has only in-frame clones and lacks some. The table has 950,000 to 1,200,000 clones, 77% seen once. Material: memory CD4+ T cells from PBMCs. Subset: CD45RA-negative fraction. The source is a man younger than 30 in good health. Some clones in this sample may be carry-over from other donors' samples.

The chain has TRBV28 and TRBJ1-2, with D possibly matching TRBD1 (6 bases). Germline loops: CDR1 MDHEN, CDR2 SYDVKM. V was shortened by 5 bases and J by 5 bases, with 9 bases between the two germline ends. This CDR3 has 12 amino acids. This chain's CDR3 is CASSRQEYGYTF. The CDR3 DNA reads as TGTGCCAGCAGTCGACAGGAATATGGCTACACCTTC.

The genes are TRBV7-9 and TRBJ2-2; D is unclear. Trimming shortened V by 4 bases and J by 6 bases, and 9 bases separated the two germline ends. CDR1 is SEHNR and CDR2 is FQNEAQ in the germline V gene (reference sequence). The CDR3 sequence is 13 residues long. The CDR3 DNA reads as TGTGCCAGCAGCTCTTATTCCGCCGGGGAGCTGTTTTTT. Translated, it gives CASSSYSAGELFF.

This clone was counted once. J is TRBJ2-3 and V is TRBV11-2; 12 positions agree with TRBD2. CDR3 length: 15 amino acids. V was clipped by 5 bases and J by 14 bases; unmatched bases: 14. Germline V CDR1 and CDR2: SGHAT, FQNNGV. CDR3 region: CASSEVSSGGARGYF. DNA for the CDR3: TGTGCCAGCAGCGAGGTGTCTAGCGGGGGGGCACGTGGGTATTTT.

The chain employs TRBV7-3 and TRBJ2-1; 9 bases align to TRBD2. The CDR3 runs to 16 residues. V shed 2 bases and J 3 bases; nucleotides not matched to a gene: 5. Germline-derived CDR1 and CDR2 are SGHTA and FQGTGA. This CDR3 is CASSLLAGLNYNEQFF. The CDR3 DNA follows: TGTGCCAGCAGCTTACTAGCGGGGTTGAACTACAATGAGCAGTTCTTC.

This clone was seen once. This likely traces to a read error, being one base from a far larger clone. V and J are TRBV7-3 and TRBJ2-1; D could derive from TRBD1 or TRBD2 (5 bases each). V was shortened by 1 base and J by 9 bases, with 16 bases between the two germline ends. Germline CDR1 is SGHTA and CDR2 is FQGTGA. The CDR3 has 15 amino acids. CDR3 DNA sequence: TGTGCCAGCAGCTTAAGAAGGCAGGGACCCAGTGAGCAGTTCTTC. Residues: CASSLRRQGPSEQFF.

The count of this clone is one. The chain joins TRBV7-2 to TRBJ2-3; 10 nucleotides agree with TRBD1. This CDR3 region has 15 residues. Trimming cost V 5 bases and J 3 bases; bases outside gene matches: 5. Germline lookup yields CDR1 SGHTA and CDR2 FQGNSA. The CDR3 is CASSPRTGGTDTQYF. The DNA of the CDR3 is TGTGCCAGCAGCCCCCGGACAGGGGGAACAGATACGCAGTATTTT.

This clone has a count of ten or more. V gene TRBV10-3 combines with J gene TRBJ2-3; D possibly corresponds to TRBD2 (5 bases). Trimming removed 6 bases at V and 0 bases at J, with 10 bases between. The CDR3 runs to 14 residues. Germline-derived CDR1 and CDR2 are ENHRY and SYGVKD. The CDR3 reads CAIRSTRSTDTQYF. CDR3 DNA: TGTGCCATCAGAAGTACTAGAAGCACAGATACGCAGTATTTT.

This clone has only a few counts. This chain connects TRBV9 to TRBJ1-1; unclear D gene. Germline V gene sequence: CDR1 SGDLS, CDR2 YYNGEE. Trimming pared 0 bases from V and 2 bases from J, leaving 8 bases between. CDR3 length: 14 amino acids. CDR3 in DNA: TGTGCCAGCAGCGTAGATCCCCAAAACACTGAAGCTTTCTTT. As protein: CASSVDPQNTEAFF.

This clone was found a few times. The rearrangement joins TRBV5-4 to TRBJ2-5, with D possibly matching TRBD1 (7 bases). The J call may be faulty, since TRBJ2-7 better matches the DNA end. CDR3 length: 15 residues. Germline loops: CDR1 SGHNT, CDR2 YYREEE (reference sequence). The CDR3 loop is CASSLRGRGAYEQYF. The CDR3 DNA reads as TGTGCCAGCAGCTTGAGGGGCAGGGGGGCCTACGAGCAGTACTTC.

This clone was seen more than once but under ten times. The CDR3, as DNA: TGCGCCAGCAGCATAGGGGACATAAATGGCAATCAGCCCCAGCATTTT. This encodes CASSIGDINGNQPQHF. The chain carries TRBV5-1 and TRBJ1-5; maybe TRBD1 (6 bases). Deletions cut 4 bases from V and 2 bases from J, with 16 bases between. The germline CDR1 and CDR2 sequences are SGHRS and YFSETQ. This CDR3 is 16 amino acids long. Based on the CDR3 plus reference TRBV5-1 and TRBJ1-5, the full variable domain is KAGVTQTPRYLIKTRGQQVTLSCSPISGHRSVSWYQQTPGQGLQFLFEYFSETQRNKGNFPGRFSGRQFSNSRSEMNVSTLELGDSALYLCASSIGDINGNQPQHFGDGTRLSIL.

The chain joins TRBV18 to TRBJ2-1; the D gene is possibly TRBD2 (6 bases). Trimming stripped 3 bases from V and 8 bases from J, with 11 bases between. Germline V lookup: CDR1 KGHSH, CDR2 LQKENI. This CDR3 is built from 13 residues. CDR3 loop: CASSPNTGDEQFF. CDR3 DNA: TGTGCCAGCTCACCCAACACGGGGGATGAGCAGTTCTTC.

This chain links TRBV15 with TRBJ2-2, with a possible D match to TRBD2 (5 bases). The CDR3 contains 17 residues. Trimming cost V 0 bases and J 0 bases, with 11 bases left between them. CDR1 is LNHNV and CDR2 is YYDKDF in the germline V gene (reference sequence). DNA of the CDR3: TGTGCCACCAGCAGAGATTTCGGGGTTACGAACACCGGGGAGCTGTTTTTT. Amino acids: CATSRDFGVTNTGELFF. The full variable domain, in which reference TRBV15 and TRBJ2-2 provide the parts outside the CDR3, is DAMVIQNPRYQVTQFGKPVTLSCSQTLNHNVMYWYQQKSSQAPKLLFHYYDKDFNNEADTPDNFQSRRPNTSFCFLDIRSPGLGDTAMYLCATSRDFGVTNTGELFFGEGSRLTVL.

The J gene is TRBJ2-1, the V gene TRBV5-1; D call uncertain. CDR3 size: 14 residues. The V end lost 3 bases, the J end lost 3 bases, and 10 bases lay between the germline ends. Germline CDR1 and CDR2: SGHRS and YFSETQ. This CDR3 reads CASSSGGDYNEQFF. CDR3 coding DNA: TGCGCCAGCAGCTCTGGCGGCGACTACAATGAGCAGTTCTTC.

This chain joins TRBV7-9 and TRBJ2-3; D call uncertain. The CDR3 covers 14 residues. Trimming took off 1 base at V and 6 bases at J, with 11 bases between the two ends. Germline assignment: CDR1 SEHNR and CDR2 FQNEAQ (reference sequence). The CDR3 DNA is TGTGCCAGCAGCTTAGGGGGAAGCATTGATACGCAGTATTTT. Amino acid sequence: CASSLGGSIDTQYF.

This clone has only a few counts. This sequence joins TRBV2 and TRBJ1-5, with D perhaps TRBD1 (5 bases). The germline V and J ends were trimmed by 11 bases and 2 bases, with 13 bases remaining between them. From germline, CDR1 is SNHLY and CDR2 FYNNEI. The CDR3 loop spans 13 amino acids. This chain's CDR3 is CAGGTVGNQPQHF. Here the CDR3 DNA reads TGTGCCGGAGGGACGGTGGGCAATCAGCCCCAGCATTTT.

This clone was seen a few times. The chain joins TRBV15 to TRBJ2-5, with 12 bases matching TRBD2. Germline V lookup: CDR1 LNHNV, CDR2 YYDKDF (reference sequence). V was pared by 1 base and J by 4 bases, with 1 base of the junction left unmatched. This CDR3 contains 15 residues. For the CDR3, the DNA is TGTGCCACCAGCAGAGGACTAGCGGGAGCAGAGACCCAGTACTTC. Translated, it gives CATSRGLAGAETQYF.

The V call is TRBV7-3, the J call TRBJ2-2, with D maybe TRBD1 (6 bases). Per germline, CDR1 SGHTA and CDR2 FQGTGA. CDR3 size: 15 residues. Trimming removed 4 bases from V and 6 bases from J, with 15 bases in between. CDR3 loop: CASSSGQNFPGELFF. The CDR3 nucleotides read TGTGCCAGCAGCTCCGGACAGAACTTCCCCGGGGAGCTGTTTTTT.

The V call is TRBV7-9, the J call TRBJ2-3; D remains ambiguous. Germline loops: CDR1 SEHNR, CDR2 FQNEAQ (reference sequence). V lost 3 bases and J lost 3, with 7 bases in between. This CDR3 has 13 residues. The chain's CDR3 is CASSLDATDTQYF. DNA of the CDR3: TGTGCCAGCAGCTTGGACGCGACAGATACGCAGTATTTT.

The chain carries TRBV7-8 and TRBJ1-1; 10 nucleotides line up with TRBD1. Trimming removed 0 bases from V and 5 bases from J; junction bases left unmatched: 6. The CDR3 is 16 amino acids. Germline V CDR1 and CDR2: SGHVS, FQNEAQ. The CDR3 sequence: CASSLARQGARTEAFF. The CDR3 nucleotides read TGTGCCAGCAGCTTAGCCCGACAGGGGGCTAGGACTGAAGCTTTCTTT.

This rearrangement joins TRBV6-5 to TRBJ2-4; 7 nucleotides line up with TRBD1. The trim removed 6 bases at V and 3 bases at J, leaving 5 bases unmatched. Germline V lookup: CDR1 MNHEY, CDR2 SVGAGI. This CDR3 has 14 residues. The CDR3: CASRTGLGKNIQYF. In nucleotides, the CDR3 is TGTGCCAGCAGGACAGGGTTAGGCAAAAACATTCAGTACTTC.

The rearrangement uses TRBV2 and TRBJ2-7; TRBD2 is a possible D gene (6 bases). The CDR3 loop spans 14 amino acids. Germline values: CDR1 SNHLY, CDR2 FYNNEI. Trimming took 8 bases from V and 0 from J, leaving 14 bases between them. CDR3 coding DNA: TGTGCCAGCCGGGCTAGCGAGTACTCCTACGAGCAGTACTTC. Its protein is CASRASEYSYEQYF.